This T cell receptor beta chain came from a study of blood T cell repertoires in COVID-19. The overall study: COVID-19 samples, acute and convalescent, were from the United States, Italy and Spain.

As processed by the authors: For nucleated cells, counts were estimated from reference gene primer amplification. Produced via immunoSEQ multiplex PCR; TCRdb's table is partial and in-frame only. That table furnishes V, J and clone size, whereas the DNA furnished D and trimming. The sample lists 250,000 to 300,000 clones, 80% to 90% occurring once. The sample holds one count of this clone. Unmatched junction bases numbered 8, after V lost 5 bases and J lost 6 bases. This CDR3 is 15 amino acids long. Germline assignment: CDR1 SGHTA and CDR2 FQGNSA. The TCR originated in an elderly man with acute or convalescent COVID-19. Sequencing used peripheral blood. This chain connects TRBV7-2 to TRBJ2-2, with 8 positions matching TRBD2. CDR3 bases: TGTGCCAGCAGCACAGCGGGGGCCCGGCCCGGGGAGCTGTTTTTT. Translating gives CASSTAGARPGELFF.